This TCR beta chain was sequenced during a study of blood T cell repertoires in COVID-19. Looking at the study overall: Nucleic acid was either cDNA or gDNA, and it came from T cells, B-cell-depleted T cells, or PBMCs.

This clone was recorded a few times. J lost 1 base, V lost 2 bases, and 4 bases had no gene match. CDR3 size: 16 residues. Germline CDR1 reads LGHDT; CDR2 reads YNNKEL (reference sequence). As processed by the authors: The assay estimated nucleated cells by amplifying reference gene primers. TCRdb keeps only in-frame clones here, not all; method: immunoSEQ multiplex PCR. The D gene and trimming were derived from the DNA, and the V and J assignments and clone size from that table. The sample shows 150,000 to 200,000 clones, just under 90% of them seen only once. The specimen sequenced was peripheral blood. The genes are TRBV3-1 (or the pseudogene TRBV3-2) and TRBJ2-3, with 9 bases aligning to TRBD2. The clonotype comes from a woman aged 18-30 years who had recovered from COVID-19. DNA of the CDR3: TGTGCCAGCAGCCAATTGCCTAGCGGGGGCACAGATACGCAGTATTTT. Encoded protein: CASSQLPSGGTDTQYF.